Each of the 20 T cell receptor beta chains below was sequenced from the same sample in a study of blood T cell repertoires in COVID-19. Measured with immunoSEQ multiplex PCR; TCRdb has only the in-frame clones, and not every one. The table records 100,000 to 150,000 clones, about four fifths of them present only once. Sequencing used peripheral blood. The receptors originated from a man in his sixties with acute or convalescent COVID-19.

The V call is TRBV24-1, the J call TRBJ2-5; TRBD1 agrees at 7 bases. J was trimmed by 2 bases and V by 1 base; bases with no gene match: 6. Germline V CDR1 and CDR2: KGHDR, SFDVKD. This CDR3 contains 16 residues. CDR3 region: CATSDFTGEVQETQYF. Written as DNA, the CDR3 is TGTGCCACCAGTGATTTTACAGGGGAAGTACAAGAGACCCAGTACTTC.

This clone has just a few counts. The chain links TRBV19 to TRBJ1-2, with D perhaps TRBD1 (5 bases). The length of the CDR3 is 18 residues. V lost 5 bases, J lost 4 bases, and 26 bases lay in between. Looked up from germline, CDR1 is LNHDA and CDR2 is SQIVND (reference sequence). The CDR3 nucleotides read TGTGCCAGTAGTCATCTGTCAGGGACTTACCATCACACCTATGGCTACACCTTC. Protein product: CASSHLSGTYHHTYGYTF.

V is TRBV9 and J is TRBJ2-3, with 9 bases lining up with TRBD2. The CDR3 has 17 amino acids. Germline CDR1 is SGDLS and CDR2 is YYNGEE. The J segment lost 2 bases and the V segment lost 0 bases, leaving 7 bases of the junction unmatched. CDR3 protein: CASSVGIAGVFTDTQYF. As DNA, the CDR3 is TGTGCCAGCAGCGTAGGGATAGCGGGGGTGTTCACAGATACGCAGTATTTT.

The chain joins TRBV24-1 to TRBJ2-2; D uncertain. Trimming left V 9 bases short and J 5 bases short, with 9 bases between. Germline V gene lookup returns CDR1 KGHDR and CDR2 SFDVKD. The CDR3 is 12 amino acids. Here the CDR3 reads CATWSGTGELFF. In DNA form, the CDR3 reads TGTGCCACCTGGAGTGGGACCGGGGAGCTGTTTTTT.

V usage is TRBV11-3 and J usage is TRBJ2-2, with TRBD2 matching 11 bases. Looked up from germline, CDR1 is SGHNT and CDR2 is YENEEA. V was clipped by 4 bases and J by 6 bases; unmatched bases: 4. The CDR3 has 15 residues. The CDR3 sequence is CASSSTSGVPGELFF. In nucleotides, the CDR3 is TGTGCCAGCAGCTCGACTAGCGGGGTCCCCGGGGAGCTGTTTTTT. Filled out from reference TRBV11-3 and TRBJ2-2, the complete variable domain reads EAGVVQSPRYKIIEKKQPVAFWCNPISGHNTLYWYLQNLGQGPELLIRYENEEAVDDSQLPKDRFSAERLKGVDSTLKIQPAELGDSAVYLCASSSTSGVPGELFFGEGSRLTVL.

The rearrangement uses TRBV28 and TRBJ1-1; D uncertain. Deletions cut 8 bases from V and 11 bases from J, with 15 bases between. The CDR3 covers 11 residues. In germline, CDR1 is MDHEN, CDR2 SYDVKM. The CDR3 spells CASCNGPRAFF. The CDR3, as DNA: TGTGCCAGCTGTAACGGTCCGAGGGCTTTCTTT.

The chain recombines TRBV27 with TRBJ2-7, with 15 bases lining up with TRBD2. There are 16 residues in the CDR3. Unmatched junction bases numbered 6, after V lost 3 bases and J lost 6 bases. Germline V gives CDR1 MNHEY, CDR2 SMNVEV (reference sequence). The CDR3 loop is CASSFRTSGGAVEQYF. The CDR3 DNA reads as TGTGCCAGCAGTTTTCGGACTAGCGGGGGGGCCGTCGAGCAGTACTTC.

V gene TRBV7-3 combines with J gene TRBJ1-1; TRBD1 is a possible D gene (5 bases). The CDR3 has 14 amino acids. Germline V gene data show CDR1 as SGHTA and CDR2 as FQGTGA. The germline V and J ends were trimmed by 5 bases and 2 bases, with 12 bases remaining between them. CDR3 loop: CASSPTGANTEAFF. Here the CDR3 DNA reads TGTGCCAGCAGCCCCACAGGTGCTAACACTGAAGCTTTCTTT. Full variable domain (missing parts from reference TRBV7-3 and TRBJ1-1): GAGVSQTPSNKVTEKGKYVELRCDPISGHTALYWYRQSLGQGPEFLIYFQGTGAADDSGLPNDRFFAVRPEGSVSTLKIQRTERGDSAVYLCASSPTGANTEAFFGQGTRLTVV.

The V gene is TRBV2, the J gene TRBJ1-1; 9 bases are shared with TRBD1. The CDR3 runs to 13 residues. The J segment lost 6 bases and the V segment lost 6 bases, leaving 5 bases of the junction unmatched. Germline V gene data show CDR1 as SNHLY and CDR2 as FYNNEI. Written as DNA, the CDR3 is TGTGCCAGCAGGGACAGGGGTTATTCTGAAGCTTTCTTT. Its protein product is CASRDRGYSEAFF.

This sequence joins TRBV30 and TRBJ1-2; tentative D call: TRBD1 (5 bases). This CDR3 has 14 residues. V was cut by 5 bases and J by 0 bases, with 13 bases left in between. Per germline, CDR1 GTSNPN and CDR2 SVGIG (reference sequence). CDR3 coding DNA: TGTGCCTGGGACTTGGGGCCTTCTAACTATGGCTACACCTTC. This codes for CAWDLGPSNYGYTF.

This clone has only one observation. The chain has TRBV11-2 and TRBJ1-2, with 9 nucleotides matching TRBD1. Germline CDR1 reads SGHAT; CDR2 reads FQNNGV. Trimming cost V 2 bases and J 3 bases; bases outside gene matches: 10. CDR3 size: 17 residues. The CDR3: CASSLRGTGSFDYGYTF. The CDR3 region has the DNA TGTGCCAGCAGCTTAAGAGGGACAGGGAGCTTCGACTATGGCTACACCTTC.

V and J are TRBV10-3 and TRBJ2-1; TRBD1 matches at 7 bases. V was clipped by 3 bases and J by 4 bases; unmatched bases: 6. Germline lookup yields CDR1 ENHRY and CDR2 SYGVKD. The CDR3 is made up of 15 amino acids. The CDR3 spells CAISDSDRDYNEQFF. The CDR3 nucleotides read TGTGCCATCAGTGACTCAGACAGGGATTACAATGAGCAGTTCTTC.

CDR3 region: CASSDTLGETQYF. CDR3 sequence (DNA): TGTGCCAGTAGCGACACCCTGGGCGAGACCCAGTACTTC. The chain has TRBV19 and TRBJ2-5; D remains ambiguous. This CDR3 comprises 13 residues. CDR1 LNHDA and CDR2 SQIVND come from the germline V gene (reference sequence). Trimming left V 6 bases short and J 5 bases short, with 13 bases between.

V gene TRBV30 combines with J gene TRBJ1-2; 10 bases map to TRBD1. Germline V lookup: CDR1 GTSNPN, CDR2 SVGIG (reference sequence). V gave up 3 bases and J gave up 7 bases; unmatched junction bases: 14. This CDR3 has 16 residues. CDR3 sequence (DNA): TGTGCCTGGAGCTCGGGACAGGGGAACCACAGAGGTGGCTACACCTTC. Its protein is CAWSSGQGNHRGGYTF.

The chain couples TRBV29-1 to TRBJ1-3; D call uncertain. Trimming took 6 bases from V and 3 from J, leaving 12 bases between them. The germline gives CDR1 SQVTM, CDR2 ANQGSEA. The CDR3 consists of 13 residues. The CDR3 reads CSVGSEGGNTIYF. The CDR3 nucleotides read TGCAGCGTAGGGTCCGAGGGTGGAAACACCATATATTTT. Filled out from reference TRBV29-1 and TRBJ1-3, the complete variable domain reads SAVISQKPSRDICQRGTSLTIQCQVDSQVTMMFWYRQQPGQSLTLIATANQGSEATYESGFVIDKFPISRPNLTFSTLTVSNMSPEDSSIYLCSVGSEGGNTIYFGEGSWLTVV.

The rearrangement links TRBV19 to TRBJ1-5, with 7 positions matching TRBD1. The trim removed 3 bases at V and 4 bases at J, leaving 6 bases unmatched. The CDR3 has 15 amino acids. CDR1 and CDR2 (germline): LNHDA, SQIVND (reference sequence). The CDR3 DNA sequence: TGTGCCAGTAGTATCCTATTGACAGGGAATCAGCCCCAGCATTTT. Translating it yields CASSILLTGNQPQHF.

This clone was recorded once. The chain has TRBV5-1 and TRBJ1-1, with 8 bases fitting TRBD1. The CDR3 runs 14 residues. Germline CDR1 is SGHRS and CDR2 is YFSETQ. The V gene end was trimmed by 4 bases and the J gene end by 5 bases; junction bases not matched to a gene: 7. CDR3 DNA sequence: TGCGCCAGCAGCGGTCAGGGGGCGAGGACTGAAGCTTTCTTT. Protein: CASSGQGARTEAFF.

The chain recombines TRBV27 with TRBJ1-1; tentative D call: TRBD1 (5 bases). This CDR3 contains 12 residues. Between the trimmed V and J ends, which lost 5 bases and 8 bases, there was a span of 12 bases. Germline V lookup: CDR1 MNHEY, CDR2 SMNVEV (reference sequence). The CDR3 sequence: CASSRRGAEAFF. The DNA of the CDR3 is TGTGCCAGCAGTCGACGCGGGGCAGAAGCTTTCTTT.

The chain joins TRBV24-1 to TRBJ2-1; 13 bases fit TRBD2. Germline loops: CDR1 KGHDR, CDR2 SFDVKD. Trimming cost V 0 bases and J 9 bases; bases outside gene matches: 7. The CDR3 loop spans 17 amino acids. The chain's CDR3 is CATSDLKGTSGMVEQFF. For the CDR3, the DNA is TGTGCCACCAGTGATTTGAAAGGGACTAGCGGGATGGTTGAGCAGTTCTTC.

This chain uses TRBV5-1 with TRBJ2-1, with 10 positions matching TRBD2. The CDR3 covers 13 residues. Per germline, CDR1 SGHRS and CDR2 YFSETQ. Trimming at V came to 8 bases and at J to 3 bases, leaving 2 bases not matched to a gene. CDR3: CASWTSGYNEQFF. CDR3 in DNA: TGCGCCAGTTGGACTAGCGGCTACAATGAGCAGTTCTTC. Looking up the rest from reference TRBV5-1 and TRBJ2-1 gives the full variable domain: KAGVTQTPRYLIKTRGQQVTLSCSPISGHRSVSWYQQTPGQGLQFLFEYFSETQRNKGNFPGRFSGRQFSNSRSEMNVSTLELGDSALYLCASWTSGYNEQFFGPGTRLTVL.